Presented here are 10 T cell receptor beta chains from one specimen sequenced in a study of T cell clusters in autoimmune cytopenias (dated by TCRdb to the late 2010s). For each sample, TRB amplification used approximately 260 ng of peripheral blood genomic DNA, equal to about 38,000 genome equivalents. The listed sequencing device is Illumina MiSeq. TRB rearrangements were amplified by multiplex PCR following a touch-down protocol, with the TRB-A and TRB-B primer pools mixed in one tube. TCRdb reanalyzed the reads, keeping one entry per CDR3 protein sequence and omitting DNA. This sample's table carries 6,000 to 8,500 distinct CDR3 sequences. About 17% of the sample is held by the ten biggest clonotypes. The sample comprised peripheral blood. All receptors derive from a human donor with an autoimmune cytopenia or autoimmune hepatitis (not recorded which).

The chain employs TRBV6-2 or TRBV6-3 and TRBJ1-2; TCRdb's assignment of TRBD1 cannot be checked, as there is no DNA. Germline V CDR1 and CDR2: MNHEY, SVGEGT. The CDR3 extends over 12 amino acids. CDR3 amino acids: CASRDRSYGYTF.

This chain joins TRBV7-2 and TRBJ2-1; TCRdb names TRBD1, which stays unverified in the absence of DNA. The CDR3 extends over 15 amino acids. Germline V gene data show CDR1 as SGHTA and CDR2 as FQGNSA. CDR3 loop: CASSLDTGGLNEQFF.

V is TRBV6-5 and J is TRBJ1-2; TCRdb indicates TRBD1, and absent DNA this call remains unverified. Per the germline V gene, CDR1 is MNHEY and CDR2 is SVGAGI. The CDR3 runs 14 residues. The CDR3 here is CASKKLGGTGGYTF.

The gene calls are TRBV12-3 or TRBV12-4 and TRBJ2-7; without DNA, the TCRdb call of TRBD1 cannot be checked. This CDR3 comprises 17 residues. The CDR3 is CASSQDLPQGRRYEQYF.

Its frequency marks this clonotype as medium-sized. The chain couples TRBV30 to TRBJ2-1; as DNA is missing, the TRBD2 call by TCRdb cannot be tested. The CDR3 has 15 amino acids. Germline V CDR1 and CDR2: GTSNPN, SVGIG (reference sequence). The CDR3 region is CAWTPRLAGYNEQFF.

V and J are TRBV5-5 and TRBJ1-5; TCRdb indicates TRBD1, and absent DNA this call remains unverified. The CDR3 is 14 residues long. CDR1 and CDR2 (germline): SGHKS, YYEKEE (reference sequence). CDR3 sequence: CASSGTARNQPQHF. Looking up the rest from reference TRBV5-5 and TRBJ1-5 gives the full variable domain: DAGVTQSPTHLIKTRGQQVTLRCSPISGHKSVSWYQQVLGQGPQFIFQYYEKEERGRGNFPDRFSARQFPNYSSELNVNALLLGDSALYLCASSGTARNQPQHFGDGTRLSIL.

CDR3 region: CASSMDRGRGYTF. This chain links TRBV6-5 with TRBJ1-2; TCRdb names TRBD1, which stays unverified in the absence of DNA. The CDR3 spans 13 residues. CDR1 MNHEY and CDR2 SVGAGI come from the germline V gene.

V usage is TRBV6-5 and J usage is TRBJ1-5; no DNA is available, so the TRBD1 call from TCRdb remains unchecked. The CDR3 runs to 15 residues. The V gene's germline CDR1 is MNHEY and CDR2 SVGAGI. CDR3 sequence reads: CASRDSDRPYQPQHF.

The chain recombines TRBV27 with TRBJ2-7; TCRdb returns TRBD1, unconfirmable since there is no DNA. The CDR3 has 15 residues. CDR1 and CDR2 from the germline V gene are MNHEY and SMNVEV (reference sequence). CDR3 sequence: CASRRTPGHPYEQYF.

By frequency, this clonotype registers medium-sized. The chain combines TRBV5-5 with TRBJ2-2. CDR1 and CDR2 (germline): SGHKS, YYEKEE (reference sequence). The CDR3 is 16 amino acids. The CDR3 loop reads CASSLEMNRNTGELFF.